Below are 31 T cell receptor beta chains sequenced from a single sample in a study of molecular identifiers for immune sequencing clone quantification. A single record per CDR3 protein comes from TCRdb applying MiXCR to the PCR reads. In the table there are 85,000 to 100,000 distinct CDR3 sequences, approximately 24% of which are singletons. Sequenced input: naive CD8+ T cells from blood, with Jurkat cell RNA spiked in. As to subset: FACS-sorted CD8+CD4-CCR7+CD45RA+ naive T cells. Receptors originate from a human donor in good health. Some libraries in this study had Jurkat cell RNA spiked in.

This clonotype showed up many times. The rearrangement joins TRBV10-3 to TRBJ1-1; 9 nucleotides match TRBD1. The CDR3 covers 17 residues. Trimming took 0 bases from V and 1 from J; bases not matched to a gene: 6. The germline CDR1 and CDR2 sequences are ENHRY and SYGVKD. The CDR3 region is CAISESTGQGKNTEAFF. The CDR3 nucleotides are TGTGCCATCAGTGAGTCGACGGGACAGGGCAAGAACACTGAAGCTTTCTTT.

A few counts support this clonotype. The chain is built from TRBV19 and TRBJ2-7, with TRBD2 identical over 8 bases. The CDR3 loop spans 15 amino acids. The junction had 7 bases not matched to a gene; V was cut back by 3 bases and J by 3 bases. The V gene's germline CDR1 is LNHDA and CDR2 SQIVND (reference sequence). CDR3 in DNA: TGTGCCAGTAGTATGGGTAGCGGGGACTACTACGAGCAGTACTTC. Translation: CASSMGSGDYYEQYF.

Notes on this clonotype: A read error may be the cause here, since a much bigger clone is one base away. V is TRBV5-8 and J is TRBJ2-1, with a weak D call TRBD2 (6 bases). Germline CDR1 reads SGHTS; CDR2 reads YDEGEE. The CDR3 contains 15 residues. With 10 bases removed from V and 9 bases from J, the gap between germline ends came to 26 bases. CDR3 bases: TGTGCCGGCTCTCGGGACTGGGGGGTTGTTGCTGAGCAGTTCTTC. Translation gives CAGSRDWGVVAEQFF.

There are many counts of this clonotype. The rearrangement links TRBV7-9 to TRBJ2-7; the match to TRBD1 covers 9 bases. This CDR3 is built from 14 residues. Germline V CDR1 and CDR2: SEHNR, FQNEAQ (reference sequence). V shed 4 bases and J 4 bases; nucleotides not matched to a gene: 5. The CDR3 is CASSSGQGGYEQYF. The CDR3 nucleotides read TGTGCCAGCAGCTCGGGACAGGGTGGGTACGAGCAGTACTTC. Full variable domain (rest looked up from reference TRBV7-9 and TRBJ2-7): DTGVSQNPRHKITKRGQNVTFRCDPISEHNRLYWYRQTLGQGPEFLTYFQNEAQLEKSRLLSDRFSAERPKGSFSTLEIQRTEQGDSAMYLCASSSGQGGYEQYFGPGTRLTVT.

On this clonotype: With a much larger clone just one base away, this may be a read error. The chain combines TRBV7-9 with TRBJ1-1; 7 nucleotides align to TRBD1. The CDR3 length is 15 residues. Trimming removed 8 bases from V and 1 base from J; junction bases left unmatched: 10. Germline values: CDR1 SEHNR, CDR2 FQNEAQ (reference sequence). CDR3: CASGGWTGANTEAFF. DNA of the CDR3: TGTGCCAGCGGCGGTTGGACAGGAGCGAACACTGAAGCTTTCTTT.

The table lists this clonotype with many counts. The chain recombines TRBV9 with TRBJ1-3; D gene uncertain. V lost 3 bases and J 0 bases, leaving 10 bases between the germline ends. CDR1 SGDLS and CDR2 YYNGEE come from the germline V gene. The CDR3 has 15 amino acids. The CDR3 protein is CASSGSANSGNTIYF. CDR3 DNA sequence: TGTGCCAGCAGCGGTTCAGCGAACTCTGGAAACACCATATATTTT.

This clonotype has at least ten counts. The chain has TRBV6-5 and TRBJ2-3; D unclear. Trimming stripped 6 bases from V and 2 bases from J, with 15 bases between. The CDR3 contains 15 residues. Germline CDR1 is MNHEY and CDR2 is SVGAGI. CDR3 loop: CASSHSPNPTDTQYF. The CDR3 DNA sequence: TGTGCCAGCAGCCACTCTCCGAATCCCACAGATACGCAGTATTTT.

This clonotype was observed a single time. This may be a read error, as it is one base from a much larger clone. The chain carries TRBV4-1 and TRBJ2-3, with D possibly matching TRBD1 (6 bases). Germline CDR1 MGHRA, CDR2 YSYEKL. The CDR3 contains 17 residues. Trimming stripped 0 bases from V and 4 bases from J, with 17 bases between. CDR3 in amino acids: CASSQEKTGEVPDTQYF. The CDR3 DNA reads as TGCGCCAGCAGCCAAGAGAAGACAGGAGAAGTCCCAGATACGCAGTATTTT.

This clonotype was found many times. This chain joins TRBV9 and TRBJ1-1; D is uncertain. Germline CDR1 is SGDLS and CDR2 is YYNGEE. The CDR3 sequence is 15 residues long. Deletions cut 2 bases from V and 4 bases from J, with 15 bases between. The CDR3: CASSVGKEHGTEAFF. In DNA, the CDR3 is TGTGCCAGCAGCGTGGGCAAGGAGCACGGCACTGAAGCTTTCTTT.

Of note for this clonotype: Germline and junction disagree at one end, which may indicate a read error. This rearrangement joins TRBV7-2 to TRBJ1-1; tentative D call: TRBD1 (5 bases). In germline, CDR1 is SGHTA, CDR2 FQGNSA. The CDR3 totals 16 residues. In DNA form, the CDR3 reads TGTGCCCGCAGCTCAGAAGGGGTTCCCATGACCACTGACGCTTTCTTT. It yields the protein CARSSEGVPMTTDAFF.

This clonotype was observed many times. The J gene is TRBJ1-1, the V gene TRBV12-5; D remains unclear. The CDR3 is 15 residues long. Germline lookup yields CDR1 LGHNT and CDR2 FRNRAP. V was trimmed by 1 base and J by 3 bases, leaving 12 bases between them. CDR3: CASGLGRTADTEAFF. DNA of the CDR3: TGTGCTAGTGGTTTGGGCCGGACGGCCGACACTGAAGCTTTCTTT.

This clonotype was seen many times. J is TRBJ2-7 and V is TRBV20-1; D may correspond to TRBD1 or TRBD2 (6 bases each). V was clipped by 6 bases and J by 3 bases, with 21 bases between them. Per the germline V gene, CDR1 is DFQATT and CDR2 is SNEGSKA (reference sequence). The CDR3 has 15 amino acids. The CDR3 loop reads CSAIPRGATGYEQYF. As DNA, the CDR3 is TGCAGTGCCATCCCAAGGGGGGCGACGGGCTACGAGCAGTACTTC.

Comment on this clonotype: A read error is possible here, since a much larger clone lies one base away. This chain connects TRBV20-1 to TRBJ1-1; 7 bases agree with TRBD1. Per the germline V gene, CDR1 is DFQATT and CDR2 is SNEGSKA (reference sequence). J was trimmed by 3 bases and V by 4 bases; bases with no gene match: 11. The CDR3 has 15 residues. CDR3 protein: CSATDRERTDTEAFF. CDR3 bases: TGCAGTGCTACTGACAGGGAAAGGACGGACACTGAAGCTTTCTTT.

This clonotype was seen ten or more times. The rearrangement joins TRBV4-2 to TRBJ2-2; 10 nucleotides match TRBD2. Looked up from germline, CDR1 is LGHNA and CDR2 is YNFKEQ. The V and J ends lost 6 bases and 7 bases, in that order; junction bases with no gene match: 11. The CDR3 is 16 amino acids. CDR3 sequence reads: CASRREREGRVGELFF. For the CDR3, the DNA is TGTGCCAGCAGACGAGAGCGGGAGGGCCGGGTCGGGGAGCTGTTTTTT.

This clonotype came up many times. The chain links TRBV6-5 to TRBJ2-7; 11 bases map to TRBD2. CDR1 is MNHEY, CDR2 SVGAGI, per germline. Trimming at V came to 4 bases and at J to 4 bases, leaving 3 bases not matched to a gene. The length of the CDR3 is 14 residues. The CDR3 DNA reads TGTGCCAGCAGTTTACTAGCGGGAGCGTACGAGCAGTACTTC. Translated, it gives CASSLLAGAYEQYF.

This clonotype was seen repeatedly, ten times or more. The chain uses TRBV5-6 and TRBJ1-1; no clear D gene. The CDR3 length is 15 residues. Germline CDR1 SGHDT, CDR2 YYEEEE. V was trimmed by 0 bases and J by 1 base, leaving 10 bases between them. The CDR3 here is CASSLAWRKNTEAFF. The CDR3 DNA reads TGTGCCAGCAGCTTGGCCTGGCGGAAGAACACTGAAGCTTTCTTT.

Many counts were recorded for this clonotype. The CDR3 nucleotides read TGTGCCAGCAGCTTAGTGACGGCAACTAATGAAAAACTGTTTTTT. The encoded protein is CASSLVTATNEKLFF. The chain employs TRBV7-9 and TRBJ1-4; unclear D gene. This CDR3 region has 15 residues. Germline V lookup: CDR1 SEHNR, CDR2 FQNEAQ (reference sequence). Trimming removed 1 base at V and 0 bases at J, with 6 bases between.

The genes are TRBV20-1 and TRBJ2-1; TRBD2 agrees at 10 bases. Trimming cost V 4 bases and J 6 bases; bases outside gene matches: 9. This CDR3 region has 15 residues. CDR1 is DFQATT and CDR2 is SNEGSKA in the germline V gene (reference sequence). CDR3 DNA sequence: TGCAGTGCTAACATACTAGCGGGGCCACTCAATGAGCAGTTCTTC. Translating it yields CSANILAGPLNEQFF.

Only a few counts were recorded for this clonotype. The CDR3: CASRTLNYEQYF. The CDR3 DNA reads as TGTGCCAGCAGGACACTTAACTACGAGCAGTACTTC. This rearrangement joins TRBV7-9 to TRBJ2-7; D is undetermined. The germline V gene has CDR1 SEHNR and CDR2 FQNEAQ (reference sequence). The length of the CDR3 is 12 residues. V lost 6 bases to trimming and J lost 3 bases, with 9 bases between them.

In this sample, this clonotype turned up many times. The chain carries TRBV7-2 and TRBJ2-3; 10 nucleotides line up with TRBD1. The CDR3 has 17 amino acids. J gave up 2 bases and V 5 bases, and 10 bases lay outside the gene matches. CDR1 is SGHTA and CDR2 is FQGNSA in the germline V gene. CDR3 DNA sequence: TGTGCCAGCAGCCCCTCCTGGACAGGGGGGATCACAGATACGCAGTATTTT. It is translated as CASSPSWTGGITDTQYF.

Ten or more counts support this clonotype. The V call is TRBV6-6, the J call TRBJ2-7; 9 bases fit TRBD1. This CDR3 region has 18 residues. Germline CDR1 and CDR2: MNHNY and SVGAGI (reference sequence). The V and J ends lost 7 bases and 3 bases, in that order; junction bases with no gene match: 19. This CDR3 reads CASTSIWAPGTGSYEQYF. DNA for the CDR3: TGTGCCAGCACATCAATATGGGCCCCCGGGACAGGGAGCTACGAGCAGTACTTC.

Remarks on this clonotype: A read error may explain this, as a much larger clone is one base away. The chain employs TRBV2 and TRBJ2-7; D call uncertain. Trimming shortened V by 4 bases and J by 0 bases, and 19 bases separated the two germline ends. The germline CDR1 and CDR2 sequences are SNHLY and FYNNEI. The CDR3 totals 17 residues. CDR3 region: CASSVPRPREGSYEQYF. CDR3 sequence (DNA): TGTGCCAGCAGTGTTCCCCGACCCAGAGAAGGCTCCTACGAGCAGTACTTC.

A word on this clonotype: This sequence may be a read error, since a much larger clone differs from it by one base. The chain uses TRBV20-1 and TRBJ2-7, with 9 bases aligning to TRBD2. Germline CDR1 DFQATT, CDR2 SNEGSKA (reference sequence). This CDR3 contains 16 residues. The CDR3 nucleotides are TGCGGTGCTACCCCTTTATTAGCGGGGGTCTCCTACGAGCAGTACTTC. It translates to CGATPLLAGVSYEQYF.

This clonotype was detected ten times or more. The chain uses TRBV2 and TRBJ2-5; D is possibly TRBD2 (6 bases). The CDR3 has 15 amino acids. Between the trimmed V and J ends, which lost 3 bases and 4 bases, there was a span of 15 bases. CDR1 and CDR2 (germline): SNHLY, FYNNEI. The CDR3 loop is CASSDASARVETQYF. The CDR3, as DNA: TGTGCCAGCAGTGACGCTAGCGCCCGAGTAGAGACCCAGTACTTC.

In its sample, this clonotype was seen a few times. The chain is built from TRBV10-3 and TRBJ2-5; TRBD1 is a possible D gene (6 bases). Germline V gene data show CDR1 as ENHRY and CDR2 as SYGVKD. V was shortened by 0 bases and J by 5 bases, with 10 bases between the two germline ends. This CDR3 has 14 amino acids. The CDR3, as DNA: TGTGCCATCAGTGAGTCACAGGGCGGTGAGACCCAGTACTTC. Translation: CAISESQGGETQYF.

This clonotype was seen repeatedly, ten times or more. The CDR3 is CASSLAKTGPTAEAFF. DNA of the CDR3: TGCGCCAGCAGCTTGGCGAAGACAGGGCCCACAGCTGAAGCTTTCTTT. V usage is TRBV5-1 and J usage is TRBJ1-1; 7 bases agree with TRBD1. The CDR3 runs to 16 residues. CDR1 is SGHRS and CDR2 is YFSETQ in the germline V gene. V trimming: 0 bases; J trimming: 6 bases; junction bases outside the gene matches: 11.

Concerning this clonotype itself: A read error may account for a junction end that differs from germline. This chain uses TRBV7-8 with TRBJ2-7; no firm D call. This CDR3 is 12 amino acids long. Looked up from germline, CDR1 is SGHVS and CDR2 is FQNEAQ. CDR3 residues: CAGSLDNPEQYF. CDR3 in DNA: TGTGCCGGCAGCCTAGATAACCCCGAGCAGTACTTC.

The table lists this clonotype with many counts. The J gene is TRBJ2-3, the V gene TRBV29-1; D perhaps matches TRBD1 (5 bases). This CDR3 is built from 11 residues. Germline assignment: CDR1 SQVTM and CDR2 ANQGSEA. Trimming pared 6 bases from V and 6 bases from J, leaving 10 bases between. CDR3 sequence (DNA): TGCAGCGTATGGACACCTGATACGCAGTATTTT. This translates into CSVWTPDTQYF.

This clonotype has more than one count but fewer than ten. The rearrangement uses TRBV4-3 and TRBJ2-7; the match to TRBD1 covers 7 bases. V lost 1 base, J lost 0 bases, and 3 bases stayed unmatched. The CDR3 is 15 residues long. Per germline, CDR1 LGHNA and CDR2 YSLEER. The CDR3 sequence: CASSQGTGISYEQYF. The CDR3 DNA sequence: TGCGCCAGCAGCCAAGGGACAGGCATCTCCTACGAGCAGTACTTC.

In the case of this clonotype: A much bigger clone sits one base away, suggesting this may be a read error. Without the conserved terminal phenylalanine or tryptophan, this CDR3 likely stems from a read error. The V and J genes are TRBV12-3 or TRBV12-4 and TRBJ2-3; no clear D gene. V was trimmed by 2 bases and J by 6 bases, leaving 15 bases between them. The CDR3 runs to 15 residues. The CDR3 sequence is CASSLSGPAGDTQYL. For the CDR3, the DNA is TGTGCCAGCAGTTTATCTGGGCCCGCAGGTGATACGCAGTATCTT.

In this sample, this clonotype turned up many times. The CDR3 sequence: CASFPREQYF. In nucleotides, the CDR3 is TGTGCCAGCTTCCCCCGGGAGCAGTACTTC. The rearrangement uses TRBV5-6 and TRBJ2-7; D ambiguous. V lost 7 bases, J lost 7 bases, and 9 bases lay in between. This CDR3 region has 10 residues. Germline V gene data show CDR1 as SGHDT and CDR2 as YYEEEE.